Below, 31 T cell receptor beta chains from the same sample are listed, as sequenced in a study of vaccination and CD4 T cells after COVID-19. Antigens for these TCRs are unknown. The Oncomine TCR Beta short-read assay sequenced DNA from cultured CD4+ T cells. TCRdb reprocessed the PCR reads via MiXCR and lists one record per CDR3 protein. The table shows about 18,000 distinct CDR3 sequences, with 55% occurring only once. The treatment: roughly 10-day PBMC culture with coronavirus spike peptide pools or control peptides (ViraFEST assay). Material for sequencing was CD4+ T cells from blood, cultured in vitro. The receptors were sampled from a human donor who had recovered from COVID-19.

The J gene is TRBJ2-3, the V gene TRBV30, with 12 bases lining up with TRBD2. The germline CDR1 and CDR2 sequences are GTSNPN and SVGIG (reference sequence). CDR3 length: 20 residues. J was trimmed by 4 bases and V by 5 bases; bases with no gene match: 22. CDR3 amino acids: CAWARVEFPPTSGRPDTQYF. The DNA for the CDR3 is TGTGCCTGGGCACGCGTGGAGTTTCCCCCTACTAGCGGGAGGCCAGATACGCAGTATTTT. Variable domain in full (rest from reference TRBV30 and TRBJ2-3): SQTIHQWPATLVQPVGSPLSLECTVEGTSNPNLYWYRQAAGRGLQLLFYSVGIGQISSEVPQNLSASRPQDRQFILSSKKLLLSDSGFYLCAWARVEFPPTSGRPDTQYFGPGTRLTVL.

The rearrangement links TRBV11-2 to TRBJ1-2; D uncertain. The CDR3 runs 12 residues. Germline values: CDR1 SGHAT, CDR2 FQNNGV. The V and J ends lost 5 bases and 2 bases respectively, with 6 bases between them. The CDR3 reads CASSLTNYGYTF. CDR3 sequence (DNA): TGTGCCAGCAGCCTGACAAACTATGGCTACACCTTC.

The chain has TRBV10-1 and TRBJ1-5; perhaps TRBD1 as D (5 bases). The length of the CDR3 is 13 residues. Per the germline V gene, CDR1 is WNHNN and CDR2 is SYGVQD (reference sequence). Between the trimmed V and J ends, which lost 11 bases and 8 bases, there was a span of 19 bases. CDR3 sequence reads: CASRVEVREPQHF. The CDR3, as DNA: TGCGCCTCACGGGTGGAGGTCAGGGAGCCCCAGCATTTT.

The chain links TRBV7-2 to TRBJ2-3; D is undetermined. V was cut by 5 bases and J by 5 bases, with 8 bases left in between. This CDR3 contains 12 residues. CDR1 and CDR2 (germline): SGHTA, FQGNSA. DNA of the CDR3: TGTGCCAGCAGCACCTACCTAGATACGCAGTATTTT. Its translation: CASSTYLDTQYF.

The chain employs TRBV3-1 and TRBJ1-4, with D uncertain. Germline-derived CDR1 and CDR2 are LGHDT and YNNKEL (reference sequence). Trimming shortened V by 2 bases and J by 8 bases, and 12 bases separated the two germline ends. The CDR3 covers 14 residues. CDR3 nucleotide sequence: TGTGCCAGCAGCCAACGGGTGGGCCTAGAAAAACTGTTTTTT. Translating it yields CASSQRVGLEKLFF. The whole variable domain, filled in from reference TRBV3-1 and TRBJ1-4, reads DTAVSQTPKYLVTQMGNDKSIKCEQNLGHDTMYWYKQDSKKFLKIMFSYNNKELIINETVPNRFSPKSPDKAHLNLHINSLELGDSAVYFCASSQRVGLEKLFFGSGTQLSVL.

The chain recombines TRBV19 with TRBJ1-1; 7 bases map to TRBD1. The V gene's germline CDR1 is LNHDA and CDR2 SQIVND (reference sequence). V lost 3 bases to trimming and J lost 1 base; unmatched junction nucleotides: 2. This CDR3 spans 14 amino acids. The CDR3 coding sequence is TGTGCCAGTAGTATCCAGGGGGGGAACACTGAAGCTTTCTTT. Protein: CASSIQGGNTEAFF. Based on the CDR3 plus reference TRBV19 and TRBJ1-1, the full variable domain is DGGITQSPKYLFRKEGQNVTLSCEQNLNHDAMYWYRQDPGQGLRLIYYSQIVNDFQKGDIAEGYSVSREKKESFPLTVTSAQKNPTAFYLCASSIQGGNTEAFFGQGTRLTVV.

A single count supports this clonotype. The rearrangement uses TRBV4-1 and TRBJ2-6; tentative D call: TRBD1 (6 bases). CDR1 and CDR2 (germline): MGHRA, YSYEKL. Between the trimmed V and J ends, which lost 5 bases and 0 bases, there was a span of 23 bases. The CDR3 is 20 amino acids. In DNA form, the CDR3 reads TGCGCCAGCAGCTCCCGGGACACACTAACACCATACTCTGGGGCCAACGTCCTGACTTTC. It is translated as CASSSRDTLTPYSGANVLTF.

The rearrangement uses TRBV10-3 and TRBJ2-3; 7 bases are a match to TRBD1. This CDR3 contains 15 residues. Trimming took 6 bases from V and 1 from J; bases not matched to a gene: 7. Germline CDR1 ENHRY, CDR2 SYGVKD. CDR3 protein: CAISRQGSGTDTQYF. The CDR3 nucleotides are TGTGCCATCAGCCGACAGGGATCGGGCACAGATACGCAGTATTTT.

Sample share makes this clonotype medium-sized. CDR3 amino acids: CSAREGEHKTSTNYGYTF. The CDR3 DNA is TGCAGTGCTAGAGAAGGGGAGCACAAAACCTCGACTAACTATGGCTACACCTTC. V gene TRBV20-1 combines with J gene TRBJ1-2, with D possibly matching TRBD1 (5 bases). Germline CDR1 is DFQATT and CDR2 is SNEGSKA (reference sequence). The CDR3 has 18 residues. The V and J ends lost 0 bases and 0 bases respectively, with 20 bases between them.

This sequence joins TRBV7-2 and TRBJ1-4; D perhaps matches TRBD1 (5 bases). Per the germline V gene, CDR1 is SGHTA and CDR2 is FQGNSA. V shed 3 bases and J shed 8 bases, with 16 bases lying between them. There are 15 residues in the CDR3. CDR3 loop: CASSFAGLGGEKLFF. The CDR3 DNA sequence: TGTGCCAGCAGCTTTGCCGGCCTGGGGGGAGAAAAACTGTTTTTT.

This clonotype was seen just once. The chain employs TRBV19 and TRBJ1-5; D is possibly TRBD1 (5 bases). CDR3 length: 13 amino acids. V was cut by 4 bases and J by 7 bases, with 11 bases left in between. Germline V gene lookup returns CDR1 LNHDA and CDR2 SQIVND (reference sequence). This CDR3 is CASSTQRDQPQHF. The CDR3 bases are TGTGCCAGTAGTACCCAAAGGGACCAGCCCCAGCATTTT.

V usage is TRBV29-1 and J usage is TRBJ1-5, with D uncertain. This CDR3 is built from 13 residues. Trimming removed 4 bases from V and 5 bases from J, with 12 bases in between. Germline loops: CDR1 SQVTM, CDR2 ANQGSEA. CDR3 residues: CSVARGVDQPQHF. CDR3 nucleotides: TGCAGCGTTGCTCGCGGGGTGGATCAGCCCCAGCATTTT.

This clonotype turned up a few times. This chain's CDR3 is CSASGASVYTGELFF. The CDR3 DNA follows: TGCAGTGCCTCCGGGGCTAGCGTTTACACCGGGGAGCTGTTTTTT. The chain links TRBV20-1 to TRBJ2-2; D perhaps matches TRBD2 (6 bases). V shed 6 bases and J shed 3 bases, with 17 bases lying between them. This CDR3 is built from 15 residues. The germline V gene encodes CDR1 DFQATT and CDR2 SNEGSKA (reference sequence).

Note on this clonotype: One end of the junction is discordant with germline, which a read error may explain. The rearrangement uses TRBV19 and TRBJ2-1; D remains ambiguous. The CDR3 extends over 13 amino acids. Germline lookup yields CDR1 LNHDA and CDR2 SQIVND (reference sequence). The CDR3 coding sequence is TGTGCCAGTAGTTTAGAGAAGTGGCATGAGCAGTTCTTC. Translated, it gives CASSLEKWHEQFF. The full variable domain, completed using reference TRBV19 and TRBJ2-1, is DGGITQSPKYLFRKEGQNVTLSCEQNLNHDAMYWYRQDPGQGLRLIYYSQIVNDFQKGDIAEGYSVSREKKESFPLTVTSAQKNPTAFYLCASSLEKWHEQFFGPGTRLTVL.

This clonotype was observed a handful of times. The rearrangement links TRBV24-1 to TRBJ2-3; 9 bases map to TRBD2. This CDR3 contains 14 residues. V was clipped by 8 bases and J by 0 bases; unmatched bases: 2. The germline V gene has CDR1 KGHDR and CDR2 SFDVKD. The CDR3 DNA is TGTGCCACCACTAGCGGGGCCAGCACAGATACGCAGTATTTT. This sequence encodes CATTSGASTDTQYF.

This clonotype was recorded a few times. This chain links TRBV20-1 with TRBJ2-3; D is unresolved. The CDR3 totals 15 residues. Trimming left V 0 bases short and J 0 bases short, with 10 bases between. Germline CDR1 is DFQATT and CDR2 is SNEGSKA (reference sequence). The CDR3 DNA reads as TGCAGTGCTAGAGATTTTGGGGTTAGCACAGATACGCAGTATTTT. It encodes CSARDFGVSTDTQYF.

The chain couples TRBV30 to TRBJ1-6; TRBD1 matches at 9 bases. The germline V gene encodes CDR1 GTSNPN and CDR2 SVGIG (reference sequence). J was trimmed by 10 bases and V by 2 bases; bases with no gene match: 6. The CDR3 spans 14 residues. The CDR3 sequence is CAWSRDRGSSPLHF. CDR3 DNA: TGTGCCTGGAGTAGAGACAGGGGGTCCTCACCCCTCCACTTT.

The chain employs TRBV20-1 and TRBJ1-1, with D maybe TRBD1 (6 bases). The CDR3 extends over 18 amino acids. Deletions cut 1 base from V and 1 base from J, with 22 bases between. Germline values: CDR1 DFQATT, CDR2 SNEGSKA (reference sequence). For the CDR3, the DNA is TGCAGTGCTAGAGGCCCCTTTTTCAGCGGGGGCTCGAACACTGAAGCTTTCTTT. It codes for CSARGPFFSGGSNTEAFF.

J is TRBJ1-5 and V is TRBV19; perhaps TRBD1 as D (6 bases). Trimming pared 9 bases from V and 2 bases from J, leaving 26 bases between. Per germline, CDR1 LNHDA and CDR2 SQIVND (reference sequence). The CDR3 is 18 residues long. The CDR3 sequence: CARRTGRGDWSRNQPQHF. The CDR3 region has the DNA TGTGCCAGGCGCACCGGGAGGGGGGATTGGAGTCGCAATCAGCCCCAGCATTTT.

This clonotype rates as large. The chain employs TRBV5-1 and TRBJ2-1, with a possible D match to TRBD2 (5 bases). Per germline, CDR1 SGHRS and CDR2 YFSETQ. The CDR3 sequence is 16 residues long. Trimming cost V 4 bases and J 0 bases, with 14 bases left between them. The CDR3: CASSGTQGSSYNEQFF. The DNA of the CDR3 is TGCGCCAGCAGCGGTACACAAGGGAGCTCCTACAATGAGCAGTTCTTC.

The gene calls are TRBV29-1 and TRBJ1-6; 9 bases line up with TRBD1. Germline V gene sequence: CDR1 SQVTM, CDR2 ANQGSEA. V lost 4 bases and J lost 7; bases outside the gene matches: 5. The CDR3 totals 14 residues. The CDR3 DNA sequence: TGCAGCGTTGGGACAGGGGTCGAGAATTCACCCCTCCACTTT. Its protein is CSVGTGVENSPLHF.

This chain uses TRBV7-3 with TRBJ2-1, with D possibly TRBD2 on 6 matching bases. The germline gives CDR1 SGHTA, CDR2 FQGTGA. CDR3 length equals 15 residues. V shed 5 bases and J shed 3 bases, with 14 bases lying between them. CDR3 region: CASSPVLGGYNEQFF. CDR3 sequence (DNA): TGTGCCAGCAGCCCAGTTCTCGGGGGCTACAATGAGCAGTTCTTC.

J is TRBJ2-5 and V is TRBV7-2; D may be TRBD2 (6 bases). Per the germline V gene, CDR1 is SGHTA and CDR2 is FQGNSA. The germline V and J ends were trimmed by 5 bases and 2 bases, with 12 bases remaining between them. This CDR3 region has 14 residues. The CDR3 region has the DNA TGTGCCAGCAGCCCTGCGGGATTACAAGAGACCCAGTACTTC. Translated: CASSPAGLQETQYF.

The CDR3 reads CASTKPSGSFLYEQYF. The CDR3 DNA reads as TGTGCCAGCACCAAACCAAGCGGATCTTTCCTCTACGAGCAGTACTTC. V is TRBV6-2 or TRBV6-3 and J is TRBJ2-7; TRBD2 might be the D (5 bases). This CDR3 contains 16 residues. The germline V gene has CDR1 MNHEY and CDR2 SVGEGT. V gave up 7 bases and J gave up 3 bases, with 22 bases separating them.

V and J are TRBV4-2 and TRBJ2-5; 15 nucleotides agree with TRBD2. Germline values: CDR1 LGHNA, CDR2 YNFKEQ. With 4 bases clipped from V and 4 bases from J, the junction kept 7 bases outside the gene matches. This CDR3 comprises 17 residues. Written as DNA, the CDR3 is TGTGCCAGCAGCCGAAAAATGGGACTAGCGGGGGGAGAGACCCAGTACTTC. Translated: CASSRKMGLAGGETQYF.

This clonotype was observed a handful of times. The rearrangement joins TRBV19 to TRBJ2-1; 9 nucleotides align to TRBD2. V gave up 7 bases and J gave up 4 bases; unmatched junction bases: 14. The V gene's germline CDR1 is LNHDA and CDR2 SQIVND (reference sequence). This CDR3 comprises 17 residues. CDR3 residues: CASTSPPGTSRYNEQFF. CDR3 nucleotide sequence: TGTGCCAGTACCTCCCCTCCTGGGACTAGCAGATACAATGAGCAGTTCTTC.

This CDR3 reads CASSISGRAAEQFF. Written as DNA, the CDR3 is TGTGCCAGTTCCATTAGCGGGAGGGCCGCTGAGCAGTTCTTC. The chain carries TRBV2 and TRBJ2-1; TRBD2 matches at 11 bases. Germline values: CDR1 SNHLY, CDR2 FYNNEI. Trimming cost V 9 bases and J 9 bases; bases outside gene matches: 10. The CDR3 is 14 residues long.

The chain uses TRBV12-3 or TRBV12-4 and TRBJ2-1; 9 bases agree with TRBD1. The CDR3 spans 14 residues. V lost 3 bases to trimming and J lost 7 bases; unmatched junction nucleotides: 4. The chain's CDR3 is CASSFMGQGNEQFF. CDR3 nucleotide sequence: TGTGCCAGCAGTTTTATGGGACAGGGTAATGAGCAGTTCTTC.

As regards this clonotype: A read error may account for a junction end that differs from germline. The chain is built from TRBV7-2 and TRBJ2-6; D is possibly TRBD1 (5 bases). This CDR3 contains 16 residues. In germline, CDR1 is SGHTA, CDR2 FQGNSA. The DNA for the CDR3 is TGTGCCAGCAGCTTTGCCAGATCGGGTGGGGCCGACGTCCTGACTTTC. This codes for CASSFARSGGADVLTF.

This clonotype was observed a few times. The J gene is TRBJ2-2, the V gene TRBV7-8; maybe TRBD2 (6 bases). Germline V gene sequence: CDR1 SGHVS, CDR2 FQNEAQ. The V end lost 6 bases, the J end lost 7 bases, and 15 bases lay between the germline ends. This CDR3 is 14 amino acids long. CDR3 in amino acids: CASSRTGVGGELFF. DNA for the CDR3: TGTGCCAGCAGTCGTACGGGAGTGGGCGGGGAGCTGTTTTTT.

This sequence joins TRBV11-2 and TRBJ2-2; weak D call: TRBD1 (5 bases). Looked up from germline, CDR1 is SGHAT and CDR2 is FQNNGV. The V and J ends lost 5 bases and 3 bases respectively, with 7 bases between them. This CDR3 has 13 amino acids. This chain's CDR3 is CASSQGDTGELFF. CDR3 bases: TGTGCCAGCAGCCAAGGGGACACCGGGGAGCTGTTTTTT.